These T cell receptor beta chains were read from a single sample in a study of cytomegalovirus exposure and HLA in healthy donors. The table came from immunoSEQ multiplex PCR; TCRdb's copy has only in-frame clones and leaves some out. The profile covers hundreds of thousands of clones, with just over 85% appearing a single time and 0.8% to 0.85% taken by the ten largest. Specimen: PBMCs. These receptor sequences come from a woman under 30 in good health and CMV-seronegative. Both conserved end residues are part of each CDR3. Fields, in order: D gene, J gene, clone size, V gene, CDR3 DNA, CDR3 protein. D genes are given only for firm matches. The size of a clone is reported for some rows only, either as once, few or many, or as a class for expanded clones.

TRBD1 | TRBJ1-1 | NA | TRBV11-2 | TGTGCCAGCAGCTCCTCTCCAGGGGGCACTGAAGCTTTCTTT | CASSSSPGGTEAFF
TRBD2 | TRBJ2-1 | NA | TRBV9 | TGTGCCAGCAGCGTAGGGTCTAGCGGGAGTAATGAGCAGTTCTTC | CASSVGSSGSNEQFF
NA | TRBJ2-1 | NA | TRBV5-1 | TGCGCCAGCAGCTTCCGGGGGATTTACAATGAGCAGTTCTTC | CASSFRGIYNEQFF
NA | TRBJ2-7 | once | TRBV27 | TGTGCCAGCAGTTTTGGGCTACTCGCCTACGAGCAGTACTTC | CASSFGLLAYEQYF
TRBD1 | TRBJ1-2 | NA | TRBV30 | TGTGCCTGGGGCCCGGGACAGGGGGTTAATGGCTACACCTTC | CAWGPGQGVNGYTF
NA | TRBJ2-5 | NA | TRBV7-6 | TGTGCCAGCCGCGGGGTAGAGACCCAGTACTTC | CASRGVETQYF
NA | TRBJ2-3 | NA | TRBV7-2 | TGTGCCAGCAGCCTTCTCGTCTACGCCACAGATACGCAGTATTTT | CASSLLVYATDTQYF
TRBD1 | TRBJ1-3 | once | TRBV19 | TGTGCCAGTAGTATCGAGGGGGCTATTGGAAACACCATATATTTT | CASSIEGAIGNTIYF
NA | TRBJ1-2 | NA | TRBV19 | TGTGCCAGTATTTCACAGGGTTCCCTTAACTATGGCTACACCTTC | CASISQGSLNYGYTF
NA | TRBJ1-2 | NA | TRBV19 | TGTGCCAGTCTGGTTCCGGGTCGGGGCTACACCTTC | CASLVPGRGYTF